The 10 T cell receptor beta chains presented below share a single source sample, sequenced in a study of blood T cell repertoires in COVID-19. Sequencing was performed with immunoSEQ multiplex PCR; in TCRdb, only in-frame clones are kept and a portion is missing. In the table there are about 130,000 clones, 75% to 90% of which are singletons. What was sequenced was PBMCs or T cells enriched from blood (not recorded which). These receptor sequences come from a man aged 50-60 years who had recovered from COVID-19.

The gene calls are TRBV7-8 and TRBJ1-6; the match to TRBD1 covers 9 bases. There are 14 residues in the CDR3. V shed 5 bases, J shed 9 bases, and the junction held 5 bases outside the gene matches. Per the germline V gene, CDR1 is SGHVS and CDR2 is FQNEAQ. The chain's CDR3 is CASSTGTGRSPLHF. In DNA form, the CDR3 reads TGTGCCAGCAGCACCGGGACAGGGCGTTCACCCCTCCACTTT. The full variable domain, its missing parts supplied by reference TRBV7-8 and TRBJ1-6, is GAGVSQSPRYKVAKRGQDVALRCDPISGHVSLFWYQQALGQGPEFLTYFQNEAQLDKSGLPSDRFFAERPEGSVSTLKIQRTQQEDSAVYLCASSTGTGRSPLHFGNGTRLTVT.

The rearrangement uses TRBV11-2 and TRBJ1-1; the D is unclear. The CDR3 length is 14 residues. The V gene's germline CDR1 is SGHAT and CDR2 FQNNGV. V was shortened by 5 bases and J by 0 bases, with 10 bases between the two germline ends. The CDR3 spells CASSPERVNTEAFF. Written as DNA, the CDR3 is TGTGCCAGCAGCCCGGAGCGGGTGAACACTGAAGCTTTCTTT.

CDR3 sequence: CASNRLARQETQYF. CDR3 bases: TGTGCCAGCAACCGACTAGCGAGACAAGAGACCCAGTACTTC. The chain carries TRBV6-5 and TRBJ2-5, with 8 bases aligning to TRBD2. Trimming removed 7 bases from V and 2 bases from J; junction bases left unmatched: 6. The CDR3 extends over 14 amino acids. Germline V gene lookup returns CDR1 MNHEY and CDR2 SVGAGI.

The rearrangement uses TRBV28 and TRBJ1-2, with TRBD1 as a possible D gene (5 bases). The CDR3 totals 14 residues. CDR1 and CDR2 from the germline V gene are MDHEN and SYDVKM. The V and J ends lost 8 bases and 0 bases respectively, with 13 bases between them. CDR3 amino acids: CASRGALANYGYTF. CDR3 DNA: TGTGCCAGCCGCGGGGCCTTAGCTAACTATGGCTACACCTTC.

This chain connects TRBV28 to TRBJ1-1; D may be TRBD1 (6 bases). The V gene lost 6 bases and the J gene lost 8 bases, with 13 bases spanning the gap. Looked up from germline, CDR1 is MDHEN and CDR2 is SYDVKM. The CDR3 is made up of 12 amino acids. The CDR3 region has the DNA TGTGCCAGCAGCTCTGAAGACAGGGAAGCTTTCTTT. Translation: CASSSEDREAFF. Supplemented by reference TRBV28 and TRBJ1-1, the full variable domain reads DVKVTQSSRYLVKRTGEKVFLECVQDMDHENMFWYRQDPGLGLRLIYFSYDVKMKEKGDIPEGYSVSREKKERFSLILESASTNQTSMYLCASSSEDREAFFGQGTRLTVV.

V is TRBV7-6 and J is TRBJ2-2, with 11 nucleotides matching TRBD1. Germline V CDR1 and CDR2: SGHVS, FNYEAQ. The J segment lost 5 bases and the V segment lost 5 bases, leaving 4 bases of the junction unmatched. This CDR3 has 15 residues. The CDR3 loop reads CASSTDRGRTGELFF. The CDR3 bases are TGTGCCAGCAGCACGGACAGGGGGCGTACCGGGGAGCTGTTTTTT.

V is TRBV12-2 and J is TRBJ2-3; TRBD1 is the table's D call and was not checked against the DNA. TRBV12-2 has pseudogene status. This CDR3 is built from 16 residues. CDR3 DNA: TGTGCAAGTCGCTCCCTCCGGGACAACTACACAGATACGCAGTATTTT. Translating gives CASRSLRDNYTDTQYF.

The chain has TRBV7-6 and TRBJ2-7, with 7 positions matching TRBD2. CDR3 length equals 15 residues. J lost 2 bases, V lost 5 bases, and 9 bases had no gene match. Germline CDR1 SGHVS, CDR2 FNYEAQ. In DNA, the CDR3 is TGTGCCAGCAGCCTAGGGGCTAGCGGAGCCTACGAGCAGTACTTC. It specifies CASSLGASGAYEQYF.

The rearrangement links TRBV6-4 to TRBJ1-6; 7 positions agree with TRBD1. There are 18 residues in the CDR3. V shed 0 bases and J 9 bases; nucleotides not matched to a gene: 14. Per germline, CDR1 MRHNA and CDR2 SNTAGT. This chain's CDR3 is CASSDSKRGGQALSPLHF. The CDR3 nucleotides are TGTGCCAGCAGTGACTCGAAGAGAGGCGGACAGGCTCTTTCACCCCTCCACTTT.

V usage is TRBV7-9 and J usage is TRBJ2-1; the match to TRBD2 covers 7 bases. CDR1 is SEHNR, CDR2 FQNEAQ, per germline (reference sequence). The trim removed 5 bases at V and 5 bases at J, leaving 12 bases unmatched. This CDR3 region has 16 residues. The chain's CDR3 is CASSLPSGTSDNEQFF. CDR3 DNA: TGTGCCAGCAGCCTTCCTAGCGGAACGAGCGACAATGAGCAGTTCTTC.